Described below is a single T cell receptor beta chain sequence and its context. As yet, its antigen is unknown. Together with a sample-barcoded 5' primer, a J-beta primer mix was included in a second PCR lasting about 6 to 11 cycles. TCRdb analysed the 5' RACE reads with MiXCR anew, one entry per CDR3 protein. The table has 1.5 million to 2 million distinct CDR3 sequences, around half seen once; the top ten hold 2.1%. The source of the sample is a study of blood T cells in healthy people across ages. CDR1 and CDR2 from the germline V gene are SQVTM and ANQGSEA. V lost 5 bases and J lost 9, with 14 bases in between. CDR3 length equals 12 residues. Each individual donor underwent a draw of roughly 10 milliliters of peripheral blood. Study findings and constraints: Unknown donor CMV status possibly confounded expanded clonotype changes.

The TCR sequence derives from a middle-aged woman in good health. Material for sequencing was blood. The chain employs TRBV29-1 and TRBJ2-1; no definite D call. CDR3 amino acids: CSVFHPVGEQFF. CDR3 DNA sequence: TGCAGCGTTTTTCACCCGGTGGGTGAGCAGTTCTTC.